The entry that follows covers one T cell receptor beta chain sequence. Its matching antigen is unknown. These data originate in a study of cytomegalovirus exposure and HLA in healthy donors. Study-wide results and limits: Three of the chains that were CMV-associated were confirmed in vitro to be specific for CMV antigens.

Sequenced by immunoSEQ multiplex PCR; TCRdb stores in-frame clones only, minus some. The sample includes approximately 220,000 clones, approximately 87% of them seen just once. The CDR3 extends over 18 amino acids. Germline V lookup: CDR1 SGHTA, CDR2 FQGNSA. V shed 5 bases and J 5 bases; nucleotides not matched to a gene: 14. This chain connects TRBV7-2 to TRBJ2-5; TRBD2 agrees at 13 bases. Specimen: PBMCs. This TCR came from a man between 18 and 29 years old in good health and CMV-seronegative. The CDR3 DNA reads as TGTGCCAGCAGCACGGGACTAGCGGGGCTCTCGGTTGGGGAGACCCAGTACTTC. Translation: CASSTGLAGLSVGETQYF.